The clone carrying this TCR beta chain was seen only a few times. This specimen belongs to a study of blood T cells in healthy people across ages. Per germline, CDR1 KGHSH and CDR2 LQKENI. With V trimmed by 6 bases and J by 4 bases, 6 bases remained unmatched. The CDR3 consists of 16 residues. A J-beta primer mix and a sample-barcoded 5' primer were used in a second PCR of roughly 6 to 12 cycles. In TCRdb, the 5' RACE reads were re-called with MiXCR into one record per CDR3 protein. This sample has some 690,000 distinct CDR3 sequences, with approximately 21% found just once. J is TRBJ2-1 and V is TRBV18; 13 bases are a match to TRBD2. This TCR was recovered from a man aged 70 or older in good health. Sequences were obtained from blood. In nucleotides, the CDR3 is TGTGCCAGCTCGCCGCAGACTAGCGGGGGGTACAATGAGCAGTTCTTC. This sequence encodes CASSPQTSGGYNEQFF.